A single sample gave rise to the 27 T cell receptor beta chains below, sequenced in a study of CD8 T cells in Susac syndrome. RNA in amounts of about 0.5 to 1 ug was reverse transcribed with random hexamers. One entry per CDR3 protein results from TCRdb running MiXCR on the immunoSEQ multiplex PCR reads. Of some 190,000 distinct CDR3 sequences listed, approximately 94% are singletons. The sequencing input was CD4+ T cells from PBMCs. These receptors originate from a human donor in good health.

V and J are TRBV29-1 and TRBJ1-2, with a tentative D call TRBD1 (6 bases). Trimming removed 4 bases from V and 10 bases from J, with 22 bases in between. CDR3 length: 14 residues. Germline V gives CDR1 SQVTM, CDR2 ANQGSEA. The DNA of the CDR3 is TGCAGCGTTGCCCGGGACATTCTGGTCGGTGTCTACACCTTC. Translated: CSVARDILVGVYTF.

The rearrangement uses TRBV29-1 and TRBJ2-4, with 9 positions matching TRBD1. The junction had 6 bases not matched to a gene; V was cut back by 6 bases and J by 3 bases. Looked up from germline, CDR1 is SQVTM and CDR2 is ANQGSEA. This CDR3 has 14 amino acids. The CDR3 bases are TGCAGCGTCTTTCGGACAGGGGACAAAAACATTCAGTACTTC. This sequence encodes CSVFRTGDKNIQYF. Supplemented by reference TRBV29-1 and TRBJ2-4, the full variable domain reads SAVISQKPSRDICQRGTSLTIQCQVDSQVTMMFWYRQQPGQSLTLIATANQGSEATYESGFVIDKFPISRPNLTFSTLTVSNMSPEDSSIYLCSVFRTGDKNIQYFGAGTRLSVL.

DNA for the CDR3: TGTGCCAGCAGCTTTTACACGGGACAGCCCTACGAGCAGTACGTC. It is translated as CASSFYTGQPYEQYV. The chain recombines TRBV7-2 with TRBJ2-7, with 7 bases identical to TRBD1. The CDR3 is 15 amino acids. Looked up from germline, CDR1 is SGHTA and CDR2 is FQGNSA. V lost 3 bases and J lost 2; bases outside the gene matches: 7.

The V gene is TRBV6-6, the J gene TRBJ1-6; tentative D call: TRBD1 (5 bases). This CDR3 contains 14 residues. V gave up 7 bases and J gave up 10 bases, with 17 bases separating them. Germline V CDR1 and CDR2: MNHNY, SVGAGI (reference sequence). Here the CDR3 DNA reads TGTGCCAGCAAGGAGGAAGACAGCGGCTCACCCCTCCACTTT. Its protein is CASKEEDSGSPLHF.

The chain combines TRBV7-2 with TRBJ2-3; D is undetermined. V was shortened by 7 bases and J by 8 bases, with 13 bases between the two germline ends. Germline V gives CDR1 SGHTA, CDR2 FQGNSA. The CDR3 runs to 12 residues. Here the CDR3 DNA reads TGTGCCAGCACTCCCCCAAGTGTTACGCAGTATTTT. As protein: CASTPPSVTQYF.

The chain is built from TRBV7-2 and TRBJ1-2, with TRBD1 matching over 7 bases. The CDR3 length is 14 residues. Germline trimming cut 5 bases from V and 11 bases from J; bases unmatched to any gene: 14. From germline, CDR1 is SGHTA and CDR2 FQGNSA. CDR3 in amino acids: CASSRGTADKSYTF. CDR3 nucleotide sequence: TGTGCCAGCAGCCGAGGGACAGCGGATAAGAGTTACACCTTC.

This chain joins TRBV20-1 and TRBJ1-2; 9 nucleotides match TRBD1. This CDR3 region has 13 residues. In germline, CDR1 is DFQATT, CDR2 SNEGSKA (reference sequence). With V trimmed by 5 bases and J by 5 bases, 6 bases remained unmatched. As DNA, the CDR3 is TGCAGTGCTGCTTTGGACAGGGGTTATGGCTACACCTTC. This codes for CSAALDRGYGYTF.

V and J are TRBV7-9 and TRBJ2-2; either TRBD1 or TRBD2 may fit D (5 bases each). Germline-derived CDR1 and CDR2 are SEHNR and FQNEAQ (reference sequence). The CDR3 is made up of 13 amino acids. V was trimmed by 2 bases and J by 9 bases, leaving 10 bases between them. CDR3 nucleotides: TGTGCCAGCAGCTTAATCCAGGGACGGGAGCTGTTTTTT. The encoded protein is CASSLIQGRELFF.

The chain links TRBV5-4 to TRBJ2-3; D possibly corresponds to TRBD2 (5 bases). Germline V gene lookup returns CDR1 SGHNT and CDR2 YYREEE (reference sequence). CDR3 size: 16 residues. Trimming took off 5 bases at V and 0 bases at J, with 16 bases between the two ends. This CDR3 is CASSGNGWTSTDTQYF. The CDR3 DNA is TGTGCCAGCAGTGGCAATGGGTGGACTAGCACAGATACGCAGTATTTT. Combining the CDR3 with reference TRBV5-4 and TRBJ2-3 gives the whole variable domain ETGVTQSPTHLIKTRGQQVTLRCSSQSGHNTVSWYQQALGQGPQFIFQYYREEENGRGNFPPRFSGLQFPNYSSELNVNALELDDSALYLCASSGNGWTSTDTQYFGPGTRLTVL.

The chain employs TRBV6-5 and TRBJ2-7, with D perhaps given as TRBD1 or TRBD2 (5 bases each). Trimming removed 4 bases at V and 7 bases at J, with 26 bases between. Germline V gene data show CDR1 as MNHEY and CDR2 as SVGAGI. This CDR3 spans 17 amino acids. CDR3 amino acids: CASSFGPGPSSLGEQYF. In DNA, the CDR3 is TGTGCCAGCAGTTTCGGCCCGGGACCCAGCTCCTTGGGTGAGCAGTACTTC.

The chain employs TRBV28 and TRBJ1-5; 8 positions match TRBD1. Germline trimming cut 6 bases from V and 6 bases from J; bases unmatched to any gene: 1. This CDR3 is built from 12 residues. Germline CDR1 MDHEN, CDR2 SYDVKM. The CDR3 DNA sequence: TGTGCCAGCAGGACAGGGGTTCAGCCCCAGCATTTT. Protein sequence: CASRTGVQPQHF.

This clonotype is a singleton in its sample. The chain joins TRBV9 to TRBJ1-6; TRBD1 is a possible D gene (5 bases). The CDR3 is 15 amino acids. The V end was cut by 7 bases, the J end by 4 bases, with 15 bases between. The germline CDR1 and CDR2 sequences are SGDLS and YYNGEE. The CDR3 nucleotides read TGTGCCAGCCTCCTAGACAGTCGATATAATTCACCCCTCCACTTT. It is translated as CASLLDSRYNSPLHF.

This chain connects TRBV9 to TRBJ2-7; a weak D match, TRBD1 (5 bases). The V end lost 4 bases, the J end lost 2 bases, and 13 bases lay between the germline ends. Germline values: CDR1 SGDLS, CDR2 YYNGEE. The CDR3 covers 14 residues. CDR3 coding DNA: TGTGCCAGCAGCCCTTCGACAGTAACCTACGAGCAGTACTTC. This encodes CASSPSTVTYEQYF.

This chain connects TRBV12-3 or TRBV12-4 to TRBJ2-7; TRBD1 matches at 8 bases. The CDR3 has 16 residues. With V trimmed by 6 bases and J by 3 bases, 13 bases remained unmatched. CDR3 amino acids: CASSSTDRVPLYEQYF. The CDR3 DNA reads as TGTGCCAGCAGCTCTACGGACAGGGTGCCTCTCTACGAGCAGTACTTC.

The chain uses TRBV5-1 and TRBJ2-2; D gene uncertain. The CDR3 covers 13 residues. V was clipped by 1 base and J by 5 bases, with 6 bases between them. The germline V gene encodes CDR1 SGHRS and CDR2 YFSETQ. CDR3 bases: TGCGCCAGCAGCTTGAGTCATACCGGGGAGCTGTTTTTT. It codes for CASSLSHTGELFF.

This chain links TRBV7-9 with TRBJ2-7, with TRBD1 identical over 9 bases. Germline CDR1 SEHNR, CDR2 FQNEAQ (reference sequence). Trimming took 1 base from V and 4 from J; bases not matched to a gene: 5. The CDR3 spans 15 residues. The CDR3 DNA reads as TGTGCCAGCAGCTTAGGGGGGACAGGGCAATACGAGCAGTACTTC. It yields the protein CASSLGGTGQYEQYF.

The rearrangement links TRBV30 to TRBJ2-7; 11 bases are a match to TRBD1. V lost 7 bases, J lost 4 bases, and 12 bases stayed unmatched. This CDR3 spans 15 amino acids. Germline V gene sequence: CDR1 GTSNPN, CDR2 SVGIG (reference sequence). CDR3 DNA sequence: TGTGCCTATAGGACAGGGGGCCTCGGTAGGTACGAGCAGTACTTC. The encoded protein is CAYRTGGLGRYEQYF.

The CDR3: CAISEFLDVIAGANVLTF. As DNA, the CDR3 is TGTGCCATCAGTGAATTCTTGGACGTCATAGCTGGGGCCAACGTCCTGACTTTC. This sequence joins TRBV10-3 and TRBJ2-6; D is unresolved. Between the trimmed V and J ends, which lost 3 bases and 2 bases, there was a span of 17 bases. CDR1 is ENHRY and CDR2 is SYGVKD in the germline V gene. The CDR3 has 18 residues.

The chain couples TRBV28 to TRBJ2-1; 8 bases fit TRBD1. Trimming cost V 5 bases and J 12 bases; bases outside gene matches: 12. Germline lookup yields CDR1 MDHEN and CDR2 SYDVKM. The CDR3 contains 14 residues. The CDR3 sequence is CASSISTPGTGQFF. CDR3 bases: TGTGCCAGCAGTATTTCGACTCCCGGGACAGGGCAGTTCTTC.

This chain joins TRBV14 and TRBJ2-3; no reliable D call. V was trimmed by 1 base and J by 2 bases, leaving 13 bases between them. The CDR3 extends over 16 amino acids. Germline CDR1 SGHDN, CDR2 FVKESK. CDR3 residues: CASSQGRDPYTDTQYF. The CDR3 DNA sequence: TGTGCCAGCAGCCAAGGGCGAGACCCTTACACAGATACGCAGTATTTT.

CDR3 DNA: TGTGCCAGCAGCAGACAGGGAGTCGAGACCCAGTACTTC. It translates to CASSRQGVETQYF. This chain connects TRBV6-2 or TRBV6-3 to TRBJ2-5, with 7 bases fitting TRBD1. This CDR3 spans 13 amino acids. CDR1 is MNHEY and CDR2 is SVGEGT in the germline V gene. V gave up 6 bases and J gave up 5 bases; unmatched junction bases: 6.

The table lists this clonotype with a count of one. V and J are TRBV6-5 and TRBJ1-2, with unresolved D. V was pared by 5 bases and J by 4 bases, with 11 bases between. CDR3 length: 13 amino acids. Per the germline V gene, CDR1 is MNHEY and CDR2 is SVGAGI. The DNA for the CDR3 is TGTGCCAGCAGTCCCGGACTGACCTATGGCTACACCTTC. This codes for CASSPGLTYGYTF.

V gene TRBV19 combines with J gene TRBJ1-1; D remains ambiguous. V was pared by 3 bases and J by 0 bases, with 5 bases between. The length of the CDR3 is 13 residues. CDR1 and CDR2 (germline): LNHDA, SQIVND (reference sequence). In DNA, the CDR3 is TGTGCCAGTAGTATTAACCTGAACACTGAAGCTTTCTTT. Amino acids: CASSINLNTEAFF.

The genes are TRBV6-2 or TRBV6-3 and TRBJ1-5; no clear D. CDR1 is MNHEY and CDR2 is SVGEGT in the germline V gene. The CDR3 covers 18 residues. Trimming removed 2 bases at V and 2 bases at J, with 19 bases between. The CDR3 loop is CASSYLGTGWTRNQPQHF. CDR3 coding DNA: TGTGCCAGCAGTTACCTTGGTACTGGGTGGACTCGCAATCAGCCCCAGCATTTT.

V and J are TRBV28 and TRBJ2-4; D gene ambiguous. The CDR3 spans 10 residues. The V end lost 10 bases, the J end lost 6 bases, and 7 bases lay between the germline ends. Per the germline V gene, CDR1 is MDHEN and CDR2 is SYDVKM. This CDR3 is CATSSNIQYF. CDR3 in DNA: TGTGCCACTAGTTCAAACATTCAGTACTTC.

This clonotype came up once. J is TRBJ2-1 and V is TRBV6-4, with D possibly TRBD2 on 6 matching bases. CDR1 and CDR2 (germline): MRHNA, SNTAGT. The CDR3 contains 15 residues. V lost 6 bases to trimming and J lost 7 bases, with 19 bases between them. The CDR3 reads CASSSGPRSGNEQFF. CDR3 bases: TGTGCCAGCAGCTCCGGGCCCCGGAGCGGGAATGAGCAGTTCTTC.

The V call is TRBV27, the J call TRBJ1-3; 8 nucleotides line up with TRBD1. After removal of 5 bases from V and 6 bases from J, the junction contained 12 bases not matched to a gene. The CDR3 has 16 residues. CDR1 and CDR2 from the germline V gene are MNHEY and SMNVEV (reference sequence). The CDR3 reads CASSPCRGQGVNTIYF. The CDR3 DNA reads TGTGCCAGCAGTCCTTGCAGGGGGCAAGGAGTAAACACCATATATTTT.